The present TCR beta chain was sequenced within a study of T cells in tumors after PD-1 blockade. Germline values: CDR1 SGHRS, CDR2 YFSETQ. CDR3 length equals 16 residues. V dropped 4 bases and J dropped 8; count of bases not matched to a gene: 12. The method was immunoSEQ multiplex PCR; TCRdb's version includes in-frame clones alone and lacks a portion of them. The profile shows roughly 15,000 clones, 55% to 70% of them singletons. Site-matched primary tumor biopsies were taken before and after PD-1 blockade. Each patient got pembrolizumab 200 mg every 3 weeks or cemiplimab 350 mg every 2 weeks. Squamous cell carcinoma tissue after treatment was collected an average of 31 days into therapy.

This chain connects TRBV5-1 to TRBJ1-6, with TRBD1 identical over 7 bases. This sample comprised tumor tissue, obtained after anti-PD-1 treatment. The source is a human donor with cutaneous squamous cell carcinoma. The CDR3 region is CASSEGQSQSDSPLHF. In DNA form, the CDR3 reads TGCGCCAGCAGCGAGGGACAGAGTCAATCGGATTCACCCCTCCACTTT.